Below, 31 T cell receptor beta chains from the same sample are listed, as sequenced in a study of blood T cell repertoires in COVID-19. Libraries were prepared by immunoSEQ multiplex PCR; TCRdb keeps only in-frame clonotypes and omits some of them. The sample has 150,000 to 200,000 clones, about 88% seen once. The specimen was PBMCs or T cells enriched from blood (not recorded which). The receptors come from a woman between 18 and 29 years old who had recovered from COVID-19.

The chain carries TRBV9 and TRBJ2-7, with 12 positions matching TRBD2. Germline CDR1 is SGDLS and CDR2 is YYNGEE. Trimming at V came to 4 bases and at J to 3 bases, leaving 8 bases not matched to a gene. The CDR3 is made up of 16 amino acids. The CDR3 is CASSPDSGLAGYEQYF. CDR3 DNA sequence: TGTGCCAGCAGCCCAGACTCGGGACTAGCGGGCTACGAGCAGTACTTC.

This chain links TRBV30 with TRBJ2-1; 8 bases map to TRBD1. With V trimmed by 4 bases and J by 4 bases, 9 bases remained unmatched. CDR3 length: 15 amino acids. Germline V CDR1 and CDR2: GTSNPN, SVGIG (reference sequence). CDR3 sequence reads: CAWITDRGLYNEQFF. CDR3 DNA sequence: TGTGCCTGGATCACCGACAGGGGACTTTACAATGAGCAGTTCTTC.

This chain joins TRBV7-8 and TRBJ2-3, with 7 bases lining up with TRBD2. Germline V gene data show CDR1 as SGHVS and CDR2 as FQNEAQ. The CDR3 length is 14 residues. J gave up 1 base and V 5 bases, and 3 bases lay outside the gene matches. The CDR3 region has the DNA TGTGCCAGCAGCCAGCGGGACGGCACAGATACGCAGTATTTT. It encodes CASSQRDGTDTQYF.

The CDR3 here is CASKITPDSTYEQYF. CDR3 nucleotide sequence: TGCGCCAGCAAGATAACTCCGGACAGTACCTACGAGCAGTACTTC. This chain connects TRBV5-1 to TRBJ2-7, with D possibly TRBD1 on 6 matching bases. The CDR3 covers 15 residues. V lost 6 bases and J 2 bases, leaving 18 bases between the germline ends. Germline values: CDR1 SGHRS, CDR2 YFSETQ.

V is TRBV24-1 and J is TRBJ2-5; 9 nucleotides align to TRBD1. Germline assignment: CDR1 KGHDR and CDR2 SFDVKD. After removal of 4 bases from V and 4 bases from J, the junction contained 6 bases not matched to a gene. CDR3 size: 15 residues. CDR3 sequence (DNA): TGTGCCACCAGTGACCCCGGGACAGGGTCAGAGACCCAGTACTTC. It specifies CATSDPGTGSETQYF.

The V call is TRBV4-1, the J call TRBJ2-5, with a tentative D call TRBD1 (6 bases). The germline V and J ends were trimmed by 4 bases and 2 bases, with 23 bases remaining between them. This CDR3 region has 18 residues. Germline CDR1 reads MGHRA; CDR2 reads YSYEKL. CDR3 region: CASSPIPVGGKGQETQYF. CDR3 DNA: TGCGCCAGCAGCCCGATCCCCGTAGGGGGAAAGGGACAAGAGACCCAGTACTTC.

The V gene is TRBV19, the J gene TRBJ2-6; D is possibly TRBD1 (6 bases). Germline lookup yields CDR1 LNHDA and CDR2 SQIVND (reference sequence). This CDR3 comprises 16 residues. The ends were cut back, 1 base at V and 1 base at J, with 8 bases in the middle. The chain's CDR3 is CASSIVQGSGANVLTF. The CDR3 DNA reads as TGTGCCAGTAGTATAGTTCAGGGGTCTGGGGCCAACGTCCTGACTTTC.

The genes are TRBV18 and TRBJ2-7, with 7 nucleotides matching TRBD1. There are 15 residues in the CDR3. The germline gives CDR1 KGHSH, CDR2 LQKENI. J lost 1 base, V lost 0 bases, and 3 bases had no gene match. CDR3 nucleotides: TGTGCCAGCTCACCACCCAACAGGGGTTCCTACGAGCAGTACTTC. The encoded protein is CASSPPNRGSYEQYF.

CDR3 sequence (DNA): TGTGCCAGCTGTCAGGGCACAGATACGCAGTATTTT. Its translation is CASCQGTDTQYF. The V call is TRBV18, the J call TRBJ2-3; D is uncertain. The CDR3 covers 12 residues. The V end lost 7 bases, the J end lost 1 base, and 6 bases lay between the germline ends. Germline CDR1 and CDR2: KGHSH and LQKENI.

The CDR3 spells CASSYSGSGPYEQYF. In nucleotides, the CDR3 is TGTGCCAGCAGTTACTCTGGTTCAGGCCCCTACGAGCAGTACTTC. J is TRBJ2-7 and V is TRBV6-2 or TRBV6-3; no firm D call. This CDR3 contains 15 residues. From germline, CDR1 is MNHEY and CDR2 SVGEGT. Deletions cut 0 bases from V and 2 bases from J, with 11 bases between.

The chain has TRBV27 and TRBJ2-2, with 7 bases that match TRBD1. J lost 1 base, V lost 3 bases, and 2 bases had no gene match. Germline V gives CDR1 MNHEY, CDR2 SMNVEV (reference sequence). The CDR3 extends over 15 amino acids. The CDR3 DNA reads TGTGCCAGCAGTTTTCGGGACAGGAACACCGGGGAGCTGTTTTTT. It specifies CASSFRDRNTGELFF.

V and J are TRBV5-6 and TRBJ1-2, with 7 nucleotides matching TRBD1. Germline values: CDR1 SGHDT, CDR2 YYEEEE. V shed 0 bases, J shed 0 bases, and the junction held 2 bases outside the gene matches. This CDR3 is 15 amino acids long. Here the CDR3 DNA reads TGTGCCAGCAGCTTGGCTGGACAGGCTAACTATGGCTACACCTTC. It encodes CASSLAGQANYGYTF.

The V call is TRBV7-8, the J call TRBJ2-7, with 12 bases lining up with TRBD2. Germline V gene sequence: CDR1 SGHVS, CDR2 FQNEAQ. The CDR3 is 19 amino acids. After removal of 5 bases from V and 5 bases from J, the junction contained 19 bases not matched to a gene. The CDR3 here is CASSGRPFPGLAGTHEQYF. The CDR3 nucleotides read TGTGCCAGCAGCGGGAGACCCTTTCCTGGACTAGCGGGAACCCACGAGCAGTACTTC.

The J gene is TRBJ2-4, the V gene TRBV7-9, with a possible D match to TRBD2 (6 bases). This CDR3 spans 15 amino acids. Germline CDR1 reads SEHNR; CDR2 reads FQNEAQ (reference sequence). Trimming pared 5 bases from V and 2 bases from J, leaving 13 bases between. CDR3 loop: CASSTQEGTKNIQYF. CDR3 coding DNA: TGTGCCAGCAGCACCCAGGAGGGAACCAAAAACATTCAGTACTTC.

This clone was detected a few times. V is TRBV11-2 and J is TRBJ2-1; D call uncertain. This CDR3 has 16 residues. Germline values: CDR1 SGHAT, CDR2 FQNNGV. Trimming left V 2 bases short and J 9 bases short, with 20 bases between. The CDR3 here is CASSLIGYNLQSEQFF. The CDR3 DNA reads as TGTGCCAGCAGCTTAATCGGGTACAATCTCCAATCTGAGCAGTTCTTC.

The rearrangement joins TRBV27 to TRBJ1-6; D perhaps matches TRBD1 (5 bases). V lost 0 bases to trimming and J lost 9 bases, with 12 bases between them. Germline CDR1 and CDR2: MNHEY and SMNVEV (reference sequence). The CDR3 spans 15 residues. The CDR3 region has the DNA TGTGCCAGCAGTTTATCAGTGCAGGGACTTTCACCCCTCCACTTT. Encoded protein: CASSLSVQGLSPLHF.

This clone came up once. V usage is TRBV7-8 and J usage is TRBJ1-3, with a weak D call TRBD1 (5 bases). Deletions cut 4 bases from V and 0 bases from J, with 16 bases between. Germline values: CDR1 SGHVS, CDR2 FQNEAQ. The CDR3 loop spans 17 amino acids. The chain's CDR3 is CASSSGPGGISGNTIYF. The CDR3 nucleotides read TGTGCCAGCAGCTCGGGACCCGGGGGAATCTCTGGAAACACCATATATTTT.

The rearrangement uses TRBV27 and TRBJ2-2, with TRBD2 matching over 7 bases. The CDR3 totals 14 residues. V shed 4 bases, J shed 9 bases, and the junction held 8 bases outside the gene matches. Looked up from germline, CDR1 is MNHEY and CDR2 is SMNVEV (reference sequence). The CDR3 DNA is TGTGCCAGCAGTTGGGGGGGTTCAGGCAGGGAGCTGTTTTTT. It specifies CASSWGGSGRELFF.

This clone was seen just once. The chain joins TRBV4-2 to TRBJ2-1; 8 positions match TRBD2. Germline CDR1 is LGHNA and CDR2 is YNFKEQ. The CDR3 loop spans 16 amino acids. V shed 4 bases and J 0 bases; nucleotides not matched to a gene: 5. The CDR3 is CASSPSSGRSYNEQFF. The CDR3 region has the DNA TGTGCCAGCAGCCCATCTAGCGGGCGCTCCTACAATGAGCAGTTCTTC.

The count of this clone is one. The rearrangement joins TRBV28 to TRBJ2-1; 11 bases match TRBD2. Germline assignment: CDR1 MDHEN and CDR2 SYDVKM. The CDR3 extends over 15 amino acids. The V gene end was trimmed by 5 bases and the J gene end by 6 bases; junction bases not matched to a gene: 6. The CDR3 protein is CASSKRSGRANEQFF. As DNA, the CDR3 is TGTGCCAGCAGTAAACGTAGCGGGAGGGCCAATGAGCAGTTCTTC. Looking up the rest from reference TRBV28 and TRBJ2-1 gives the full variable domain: DVKVTQSSRYLVKRTGEKVFLECVQDMDHENMFWYRQDPGLGLRLIYFSYDVKMKEKGDIPEGYSVSREKKERFSLILESASTNQTSMYLCASSKRSGRANEQFFGPGTRLTVL.

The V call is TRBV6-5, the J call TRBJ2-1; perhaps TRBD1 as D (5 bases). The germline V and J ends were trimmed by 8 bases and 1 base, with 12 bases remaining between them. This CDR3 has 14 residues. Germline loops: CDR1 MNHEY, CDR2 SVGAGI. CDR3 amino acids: CASGVAGSYNEQFF. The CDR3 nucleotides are TGTGCCAGCGGGGTAGCAGGGTCCTACAATGAGCAGTTCTTC.

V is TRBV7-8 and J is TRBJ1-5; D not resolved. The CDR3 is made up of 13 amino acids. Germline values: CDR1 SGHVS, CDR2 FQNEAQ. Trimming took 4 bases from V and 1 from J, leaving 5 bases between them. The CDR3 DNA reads TGTGCCAGCAGCTATATCAGCAATCAGCCCCAGCATTTT. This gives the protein CASSYISNQPQHF.

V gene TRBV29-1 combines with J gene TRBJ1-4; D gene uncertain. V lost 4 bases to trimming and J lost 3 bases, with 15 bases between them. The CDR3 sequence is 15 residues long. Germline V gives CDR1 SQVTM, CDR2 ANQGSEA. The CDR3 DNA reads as TGCAGCGTTGTTAAGGGCGGCGGGGCTAATGAAAAACTGTTTTTT. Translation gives CSVVKGGGANEKLFF.

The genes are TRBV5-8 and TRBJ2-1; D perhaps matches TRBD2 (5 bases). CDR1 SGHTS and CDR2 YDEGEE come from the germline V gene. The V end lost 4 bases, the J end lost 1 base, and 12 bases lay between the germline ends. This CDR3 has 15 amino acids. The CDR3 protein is CASSRAGESYNEQFF. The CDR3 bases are TGTGCCAGCAGCCGGGCGGGCGAGTCCTACAATGAGCAGTTCTTC.

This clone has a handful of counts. The CDR3 reads CASSVTGTGLYEQFF. The CDR3 DNA sequence: TGCGCCAGCAGCGTGACCGGGACAGGGTTGTATGAGCAGTTCTTC. The chain joins TRBV5-1 to TRBJ2-1; 9 bases are a match to TRBD1. The CDR3 covers 15 residues. Germline V gives CDR1 SGHRS, CDR2 YFSETQ. The ends lost 4 bases at V and 8 bases at J; junction bases unmatched: 10.

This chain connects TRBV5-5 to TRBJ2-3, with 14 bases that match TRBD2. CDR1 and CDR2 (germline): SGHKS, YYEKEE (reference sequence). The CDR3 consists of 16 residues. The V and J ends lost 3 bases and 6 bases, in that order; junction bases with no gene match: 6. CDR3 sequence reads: CASSWTSGRFWDTQYF. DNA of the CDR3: TGTGCCAGCAGCTGGACTAGCGGGAGGTTCTGGGATACGCAGTATTTT.

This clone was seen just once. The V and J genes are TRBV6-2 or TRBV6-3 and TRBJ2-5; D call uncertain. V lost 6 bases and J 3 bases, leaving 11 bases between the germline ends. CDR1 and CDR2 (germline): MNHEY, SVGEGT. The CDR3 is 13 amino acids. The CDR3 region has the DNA TGTGCCAGCAGCTTCCTAGGAGAAGAGACCCAGTACTTC. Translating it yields CASSFLGEETQYF.

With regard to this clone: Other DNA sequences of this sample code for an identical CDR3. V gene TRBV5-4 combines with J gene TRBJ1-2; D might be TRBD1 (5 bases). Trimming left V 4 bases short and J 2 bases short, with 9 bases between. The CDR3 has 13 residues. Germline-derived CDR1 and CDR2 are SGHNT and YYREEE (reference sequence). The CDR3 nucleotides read TGTGCCAGCAGCACTGACAGCAACTATGGCTACACCTTC. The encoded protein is CASSTDSNYGYTF.

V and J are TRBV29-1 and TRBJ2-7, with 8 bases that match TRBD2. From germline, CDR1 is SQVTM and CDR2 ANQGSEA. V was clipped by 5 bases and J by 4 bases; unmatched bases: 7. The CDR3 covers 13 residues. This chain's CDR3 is CSVRGGRGYEQYF. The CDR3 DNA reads TGCAGCGTTCGGGGGGGGAGAGGGTACGAGCAGTACTTC.

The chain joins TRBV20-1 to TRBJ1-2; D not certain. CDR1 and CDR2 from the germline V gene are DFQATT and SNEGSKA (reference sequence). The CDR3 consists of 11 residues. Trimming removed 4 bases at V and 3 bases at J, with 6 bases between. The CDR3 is CSATSDYGYTF. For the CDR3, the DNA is TGCAGTGCTACCAGCGACTATGGCTACACCTTC.

The CDR3 nucleotides read TGTGCCAGCAGCCTCATTTTCGGGGATCGCCCCTACAATGAGCAGTTCTTC. Translation gives CASSLIFGDRPYNEQFF. The chain joins TRBV28 to TRBJ2-1; possibly TRBD2 for D (5 bases). Germline values: CDR1 MDHEN, CDR2 SYDVKM. V was trimmed by 6 bases and J by 2 bases, leaving 20 bases between them. The length of the CDR3 is 17 residues.